This TCR beta chain emerged from a study of early T cells in non-severe SARS-CoV-2 infection. Study at large: Sequencing of unsorted whole blood was done on bulk RNA, leaving chains unpaired. Study-level results: Anti-spike CD8 responses were favored in VDJdb matching, and private and CD4 specificities were missed.

This clonotype was picked up a small number of times. Its antigen is as yet unknown. Trimming took off 5 bases at V and 6 bases at J, with 12 bases between the two ends. Germline loops: CDR1 SEHNR, CDR2 FQNEAQ (reference sequence). This CDR3 has 13 residues. Individual cDNA molecules received unique molecular identifiers during library preparation. TCRdb itself ran the 5' RACE reads through MiXCR, one entry per CDR3 protein. Among approximately 30,000 distinct CDR3 sequences, about 5.7% were seen once, and the ten largest hold around 24%. The sample was whole blood. The TCR sequence derives from an adult who was a healthcare worker with PCR-confirmed SARS-CoV-2 infection or an uninfected control (not recorded which). This chain joins TRBV7-9 and TRBJ2-3; D gene unclear. CDR3 protein: CASSGVVRDTQYF. DNA of the CDR3: TGTGCCAGCAGCGGGGTGGTGCGGGATACGCAGTATTTT.